A single T cell receptor beta chain is shown here with its context. These data are taken from a study of blood T cell repertoires in COVID-19. As for the study in general: Spain, Italy and the United States supplied samples that represented acute and convalescent COVID-19. Nucleic acid was either cDNA or gDNA, and it came from T cells, B-cell-depleted T cells, or PBMCs.

Authors' data handling: Nucleated cell number was recorded as an estimate derived from reference gene primer amplification. Repertoires were generated with immunoSEQ multiplex PCR, while TCRdb's copy carries only in-frame clones and drops some. The V and J calls and clone size are taken from that table; D and trimming were inferred from the DNA. The sample contains 60,000 to 70,000 clones, about 84% of which appear only once. Germline lookup yields CDR1 LNHDA and CDR2 SQIVND (reference sequence). The CDR3 is made up of 17 amino acids. V lost 4 bases, J lost 5 bases, and 15 bases stayed unmatched. J is TRBJ1-2 and V is TRBV19; 8 bases are a match to TRBD1. The receptor was derived from a human donor in a cohort sampled during active COVID-19. Sequenced material: peripheral blood. As DNA, the CDR3 is TGTGCCAGTAGTACCAATGAACGGACAGGGCGGTCATATGGCTACACCTTC. The encoded protein is CASSTNERTGRSYGYTF.